Given below is one T cell receptor beta chain in context. Antigen specificity is unknown. The length of the CDR3 is 15 residues. Germline CDR1 reads SGHAT; CDR2 reads FQNNGV. The J segment lost 1 base and the V segment lost 3 bases, leaving 2 bases of the junction unmatched. Repertoires were generated with immunoSEQ multiplex PCR, while TCRdb's copy carries only in-frame clones and drops some. Found here are about 1 million clones, 70% to 80% of them singletons; the top ten hold roughly 0.56%. This sample stems from a study of shared clonotypes between healthy human individuals. Study in general: In total, the donors were two women and a few men aged 18 to 49.

Study observations and caveats: A limitation of the genetic and exposure-history diversity represented arose from few donors.

This sequence joins TRBV11-2 and TRBJ2-3; 9 bases are a match to TRBD2. The specimen was memory CD4+ T cells from PBMCs. Subset described: CD45RA-negative fraction. This clonotype was obtained from a man between 18 and 29 years old in good health. Some clones in this sample may be carry-over from other donors' samples. CDR3 region: CASSFKRGGTDTQYF. DNA of the CDR3: TGTGCCAGCAGCTTCAAGCGGGGGGGCACAGATACGCAGTATTTT.